The 3 T cell receptor beta chains below were found in one sample sequenced in a study of blood T cells in healthy people across ages. A second roughly 7 to 11 cycle PCR used barcoded and J-beta primers. TCRdb redid the calling of the 5' RACE reads with MiXCR, one entry per CDR3 protein. In the table there are some 1.5 million distinct CDR3 sequences, roughly 27% of which are singletons. The sample was blood. The receptors shown here come from a woman in her 30s in good health.

This chain links TRBV7-9 with TRBJ1-1, with a possible D match to TRBD1 (5 bases). CDR3 length: 15 residues. Germline CDR1 reads SEHNR; CDR2 reads FQNEAQ (reference sequence). The germline V and J ends were trimmed by 0 bases and 5 bases, with 13 bases remaining between them. The CDR3 loop reads CASSLALSGTTEAFF. The DNA for the CDR3 is TGTGCCAGCAGCTTAGCGTTGTCAGGGACGACTGAAGCTTTCTTT. Filled out from reference TRBV7-9 and TRBJ1-1, the complete variable domain reads DTGVSQNPRHKITKRGQNVTFRCDPISEHNRLYWYRQTLGQGPEFLTYFQNEAQLEKSRLLSDRFSAERPKGSFSTLEIQRTEQGDSAMYLCASSLALSGTTEAFFGQGTRLTVV.

Only a few counts were recorded for this clonotype. The V call is TRBV4-1, the J call TRBJ2-5; D is unclear. CDR1 MGHRA and CDR2 YSYEKL come from the germline V gene. V was pared by 1 base and J by 2 bases, with 8 bases between. CDR3 length: 14 amino acids. The CDR3 sequence is CASSQADTQETQYF. The CDR3, as DNA: TGCGCCAGCAGCCAAGCGGATACGCAAGAGACCCAGTACTTC.

The sample holds a few counts of this clonotype. The J gene is TRBJ2-1, the V gene TRBV2; 8 bases are a match to TRBD1. The CDR3 extends over 13 amino acids. The germline gives CDR1 SNHLY, CDR2 FYNNEI. V gave up 7 bases and J gave up 10 bases; unmatched junction bases: 9. CDR3 protein: CASKRTGLIEQFF. For the CDR3, the DNA is TGTGCCAGCAAAAGGACAGGGCTCATCGAGCAGTTCTTC. Together with reference TRBV2 and TRBJ2-1, the CDR3 gives the full variable domain: EPEVTQTPSHQVTQMGQEVILRCVPISNHLYFYWYRQILGQKVEFLVSFYNNEISEKSEIFDDQFSVERPDGSNFTLKIRSTKLEDSAMYFCASKRTGLIEQFFGPGTRLTVL.